This T cell receptor (beta chain) was identified in a study of cytomegalovirus exposure and HLA in healthy donors. Germline lookup yields CDR1 SGHTA and CDR2 FQGTGA. The CDR3 totals 16 residues. The ends lost 6 bases at V and 2 bases at J; junction bases unmatched: 11. Amplification used 60 Vbeta primers and 13 Jbeta primers. The table came from immunoSEQ multiplex PCR; TCRdb's copy has only in-frame clones and leaves some out. This listing includes 100,000 to 150,000 clones. Points from the study as a whole: Rare TCR sequences dominated, though some public TCRs recurred in many donors.

With regard to this clone: Its antigen is unknown.

Sequences were obtained from PBMCs. The receptor was derived from a man aged 25 to 40 in good health and CMV-seronegative. J is TRBJ2-7 and V is TRBV7-3; TRBD2 agrees at 9 bases. The CDR3 is CASSGNSGSGTYEQYF. In DNA form, the CDR3 reads TGTGCCAGCAGTGGAAATAGCGGGAGTGGCACCTACGAGCAGTACTTC.